Described below is a single T cell receptor (beta chain) sequence and its context. This sample was taken from a study of T cell changes during pregnancy in multiple sclerosis. Assay: immunoSEQ multiplex PCR; the TCRdb copy retains only in-frame clones and omits some. This sample has tens of thousands of clones, with about nine tenths found just once. V was clipped by 5 bases and J by 4 bases, with 11 bases between them. In germline, CDR1 is SEHNR, CDR2 FQNEAQ (reference sequence). This CDR3 region has 13 residues. The gene calls are TRBV7-9 and TRBJ1-1, with a tentative D call TRBD1 (5 bases). Sequencing used CD8+ T cells from peripheral blood mononuclear cells, obtained before pregnancy. The receptor comes from a female donor with multiple sclerosis, enrolled in a pregnancy study. CDR3 region: CASSQLGGTEAFF. Written as DNA, the CDR3 is TGTGCCAGCAGCCAGCTGGGGGGCACTGAAGCTTTCTTT.